The 18 T cell receptor beta chains presented below share a single source sample, sequenced in a study of tumor-infiltrating lymphocytes in primary liver carcinoma. A constant-region primer primed TCR beta cDNA synthesis from roughly 520 ng of total RNA. Slightly modified ARM-PCR served as the procedure for the TCR beta libraries. These libraries came from three rounds of nested multiplex PCR. Use of TRBV1-TRBV30 forward primers with a C-beta reverse primer characterized the first two PCR rounds, which lasted about 11 cycles each. Each CDR3 protein gets one entry after TCRdb re-called the multiplex PCR reads with MiXCR. The repertoire holds approximately 99,000 distinct CDR3 sequences, with roughly 69% as singletons. From unsorted bulk tissue weighing about 20-33 mg, DNA and RNA were co-extracted. Sample: liver tumor tissue from sampling region 5. Subset in this sample: tumor region T5, tumor centre. The receptors come from an older woman with primary liver carcinoma and hepatitis B virus infection.

On this clonotype: No conserved phenylalanine or tryptophan is present at the end of the CDR3, so a read error is the likely explanation. This chain links TRBV6-6 with TRBJ2-3; 7 positions match TRBD2. Germline-derived CDR1 and CDR2 are MNHNY and SVGAGI (reference sequence). The CDR3 is made up of 18 amino acids. CDR3 nucleotides: TGTGCCAGCAGTTACTCGCGCGGGAGCTCCATAGGCACAGCTACGCAGTATCTT. Residues: CASSYSRGSSIGTATQYL.

The chain uses TRBV11-2 and TRBJ2-6, with unresolved D. The CDR3 consists of 17 residues. Germline CDR1 and CDR2: SGHAT and FQNNGV. Between the trimmed V and J ends, which lost 4 bases and 0 bases, there was a span of 13 bases. CDR3 amino acids: CASSSNVNFSGANVLTF. The CDR3 DNA reads as TGTGCCAGCAGCTCAAATGTAAACTTCTCTGGGGCCAACGTCCTGACTTTC.

This clonotype was recorded a few times. A much bigger clone sits one base away, suggesting this may be a read error. The chain combines TRBV10-3 with TRBJ1-5, with 8 bases identical to TRBD1. The germline V gene encodes CDR1 ENHRY and CDR2 SYGVKD. Losses at the gene ends were 4 bases for V and 6 bases for J; bases not matched to a gene: 2. CDR3 size: 13 residues. As DNA, the CDR3 is TGTGCCATCAGTGGTGACAGGGGTCAGCCCCAGCATTTT. Translating it yields CAISGDRGQPQHF.

This clonotype was seen more than once but under ten times. Mismatch with germline at one junction end may stem from a read error. The chain links TRBV11-3 to TRBJ2-1, with 7 bases identical to TRBD2. Germline CDR1 SGHNT, CDR2 YENEEA. CDR3 length: 14 residues. The CDR3 region has the DNA TGTGCCAGTAGCTTAGCAGGGACTATCAATGAGCAGTCCTTC. This sequence encodes CASSLAGTINEQSF.

Regarding this clonotype: A much larger clone differs from this one at a single base, so this may be a read error. The gene calls are TRBV24-1 and TRBJ2-1, with 10 bases lining up with TRBD2. The germline CDR1 and CDR2 sequences are KGHDR and SFDVKD. The CDR3 has 15 residues. The CDR3 spells CATSDGAGGLAEEFF. The CDR3 DNA reads TGTGCCACCAGTGATGGAGCGGGAGGGCTGGCTGAGGAGTTCTTC.

The rearrangement links TRBV5-8 to TRBJ2-3; 8 bases align to TRBD1. CDR1 SGHTS and CDR2 YDEGEE come from the germline V gene. CDR3 length: 16 amino acids. With V trimmed by 0 bases and J by 12 bases, 15 bases remained unmatched. The CDR3 DNA follows: TGTGCCAGCAGCTTGGGATCAGGGGGCATCACAGATAAACAGTATTTT. Its protein is CASSLGSGGITDKQYF.

The J gene is TRBJ2-7, the V gene TRBV30; 10 nucleotides align to TRBD1. This CDR3 has 16 residues. Germline trimming cut 3 bases from V and 9 bases from J; bases unmatched to any gene: 17. The germline V gene encodes CDR1 GTSNPN and CDR2 SVGIG (reference sequence). In DNA form, the CDR3 reads TGTGCCTGGAGCCCTCTTCCGGGACAGGGGAGAGAAGGGCAGTACTTC. Its protein product is CAWSPLPGQGREGQYF.

Turning to this clonotype: Because it lacks the conserved phenylalanine or tryptophan at the end, this CDR3 is likely a read error. The V call is TRBV29-1, the J call TRBJ2-5; D possibly matches TRBD1 or TRBD2 (6 bases each). The CDR3 length is 15 residues. Germline values: CDR1 SQVTM, CDR2 ANQGSEA. V shed 1 base and J shed 2 bases, with 14 bases lying between them. The CDR3 DNA sequence: TGCAGCGTTGAAGGGGGGGCAGTGGAACAAGAGACCCAGTACTTA. Its translation is CSVEGGAVEQETQYL.

The V and J genes are TRBV4-1 and TRBJ2-1; 7 bases map to TRBD1. This CDR3 is built from 15 residues. Trimming removed 1 base from V and 4 bases from J; junction bases left unmatched: 4. Germline V gene lookup returns CDR1 MGHRA and CDR2 YSYEKL. CDR3 DNA: TGCGCCAGCAGCCAAGCGGACAGGCGATACAATGAGCAGTTCTTC. Translating it yields CASSQADRRYNEQFF.

Remarks on this clonotype: One end of the junction does not line up with germline, which may come from a read error. The gene calls are TRBV6-6 and TRBJ2-7, with 7 positions matching TRBD1. This CDR3 region has 16 residues. Germline CDR1 reads MNHNY; CDR2 reads SVGAGI (reference sequence). CDR3 in DNA: TGTGCCAGCAGCTACTCCGTGACAGGGACCACCTACGAGCACTACTTC. Its translation: CASSYSVTGTTYEHYF.

This clonotype was seen many times. The chain is built from TRBV6-5 and TRBJ2-5; 8 bases line up with TRBD2. With V trimmed by 6 bases and J by 3 bases, 6 bases remained unmatched. This CDR3 spans 14 amino acids. Germline-derived CDR1 and CDR2 are MNHEY and SVGAGI. CDR3 sequence: CASSPSGSKETQYF. CDR3 in DNA: TGTGCCAGCAGCCCGAGCGGGAGTAAAGAGACCCAGTACTTC.

This clonotype has a handful of counts. This chain uses TRBV27 with TRBJ2-1, with 10 bases lining up with TRBD1. Trimming cost V 5 bases and J 6 bases; bases outside gene matches: 4. Germline lookup yields CDR1 MNHEY and CDR2 SMNVEV (reference sequence). This CDR3 is built from 14 residues. The DNA for the CDR3 is TGTGCCAGCAGTCGTGGGACAGGGGTCAATGAGCAGTTCTTC. It codes for CASSRGTGVNEQFF.

Comment on this clonotype: Since a much larger clone is just one base distant, this may be a read error. V and J are TRBV7-3 and TRBJ2-1, with D perhaps TRBD2 (5 bases). This CDR3 is built from 13 residues. The germline V gene has CDR1 SGHTA and CDR2 FQGTGA. The CDR3 DNA follows: TGTGCCAGCAACTTAAGCGGTTTGGATGAGCAGTTCTTC. It specifies CASNLSGLDEQFF.

This clonotype was counted once. This CDR3 fails to terminate in the conserved phenylalanine or tryptophan, so it likely reflects a read error. V and J are TRBV24-1 and TRBJ2-5; D is unclear. The germline V and J ends were trimmed by 3 bases and 0 bases, with 10 bases remaining between them. CDR1 and CDR2 from the germline V gene are KGHDR and SFDVKD. The CDR3 contains 15 residues. CDR3: CATSDRQAHQETQYI. Written as DNA, the CDR3 is TGTGCCACCAGTGATCGGCAGGCGCACCAAGAGACCCAGTACATA.

The genes are TRBV20-1 and TRBJ1-2, with 8 nucleotides matching TRBD1. Germline V CDR1 and CDR2: DFQATT, SNEGSKA (reference sequence). V was pared by 5 bases and J by 2 bases, with 7 bases of the junction left unmatched. This CDR3 contains 14 residues. In nucleotides, the CDR3 is TGCAGTGCTCGCAGACAGGGGAGGAACTATGGCTACACCTTC. This gives the protein CSARRQGRNYGYTF.

Regarding this clonotype: This may arise from a read error, as a much more abundant clone is one base away. This sequence joins TRBV28 and TRBJ2-5, with 7 bases identical to TRBD2. Per the germline V gene, CDR1 is MDHEN and CDR2 is SYDVKM. Trimming took 7 bases from V and 5 from J; bases not matched to a gene: 7. This CDR3 has 13 residues. In DNA, the CDR3 is TGTGCCAGCAATTTCGGACTAGGGGAGACCCAGTACTTC. This gives the protein CASNFGLGETQYF.

With regard to this clonotype: This clone may be a read error of a much larger clone one base away. The rearrangement uses TRBV5-4 and TRBJ2-2, with TRBD2 identical over 11 bases. The CDR3 runs 15 residues. Germline assignment: CDR1 SGHNT and CDR2 YYREEE (reference sequence). CDR3 nucleotides: TGTGCCAGCAGCCGACTAGCGGGGAACACCGGGAAGCTGTTTTTT. Protein: CASSRLAGNTGKLFF. The whole variable domain, filled in from reference TRBV5-4 and TRBJ2-2, reads ETGVTQSPTHLIKTRGQQVTLRCSSQSGHNTVSWYQQALGQGPQFIFQYYREEENGRGNFPPRFSGLQFPNYSSELNVNALELDDSALYLCASSRLAGNTGKLFFGEGSRLTVL.

About this clonotype itself: The junction differs from germline at one of its ends, possibly a read error. The genes are TRBV11-3 and TRBJ2-1, with 9 bases that match TRBD2. Looked up from germline, CDR1 is SGHNT and CDR2 is YENEEA. CDR3 length: 18 amino acids. The CDR3 nucleotides read TGTCCCAGCCGCTTAGGTCAAGGCGGGAGGGCCGACTACAATGAGCAGTTCTTC. It specifies CPSRLGQGGRADYNEQFF. The whole variable domain, filled in from reference TRBV11-3 and TRBJ2-1, reads EAGVVQSPRYKIIEKKQPVAFWCNPISGHNTLYWYLQNLGQGPELLIRYENEEAVDDSQLPKDRFSAERLKGVDSTLKIQPAELGDSAVYLCPSRLGQGGRADYNEQFFGPGTRLTVL.